These 9 T cell receptor beta chains were all obtained from the same sample, sequenced in a study of cytomegalovirus exposure and HLA in healthy donors. The table came from immunoSEQ multiplex PCR; TCRdb's copy has only in-frame clones and leaves some out. This table holds over 200,000 clones, 88% found once. Source material: PBMCs. These receptors all come from a woman between 18 and 29 years old in good health and CMV-seronegative.

This clone was counted only a few times. The rearrangement links TRBV28 to TRBJ2-1, with 8 bases that match TRBD2. V shed 10 bases and J 1 base; nucleotides not matched to a gene: 6. From germline, CDR1 is MDHEN and CDR2 SYDVKM. The CDR3 has 14 amino acids. The CDR3 here is CATNKRESYNEQFF. The CDR3 nucleotides read TGTGCCACGAATAAGCGGGAGTCCTACAATGAGCAGTTCTTC.

This chain uses TRBV7-2 with TRBJ2-5, with D unresolved. CDR1 SGHTA and CDR2 FQGNSA come from the germline V gene. CDR3 length: 15 residues. V lost 1 base and J 5 bases, leaving 14 bases between the germline ends. This CDR3 reads CASSLGNSARETQYF. In DNA, the CDR3 is TGTGCCAGCAGCTTAGGAAACTCGGCTAGGGAGACCCAGTACTTC.

V usage is TRBV4-3 and J usage is TRBJ1-2; 7 nucleotides agree with TRBD1. CDR1 LGHNA and CDR2 YSLEER come from the germline V gene. The CDR3 runs to 16 residues. V gave up 1 base and J gave up 6 bases; unmatched junction bases: 11. The CDR3 reads CASSQGFRDRVHGYTF. The CDR3 region has the DNA TGCGCCAGCAGCCAAGGGTTTAGAGACAGGGTACATGGCTACACCTTC.

The V and J genes are TRBV6-1 and TRBJ2-1; 8 bases are shared with TRBD1. After removal of 10 bases from V and 5 bases from J, the junction contained 7 bases not matched to a gene. The CDR3 spans 13 residues. Germline V CDR1 and CDR2: MNHNS, SASEGT. The DNA for the CDR3 is TGTGCCACCACGGGACAGGTCGACAATGAGCAGTTCTTC. It codes for CATTGQVDNEQFF.

The chain joins TRBV29-1 to TRBJ2-5; TRBD2 might be the D (5 bases). Trimming took 1 base from V and 0 from J, leaving 12 bases between them. CDR3 length: 15 amino acids. Germline V lookup: CDR1 SQVTM, CDR2 ANQGSEA. CDR3 sequence reads: CSVEGTTRYQETQYF. In DNA, the CDR3 is TGCAGCGTTGAAGGGACCACTAGGTACCAAGAGACCCAGTACTTC.

In its sample, this clone was seen a few times. J is TRBJ1-1 and V is TRBV28; maybe TRBD1 (6 bases). Germline V gives CDR1 MDHEN, CDR2 SYDVKM. CDR3 length equals 15 residues. V was pared by 5 bases and J by 3 bases, with 16 bases between. CDR3 DNA sequence: TGTGCCAGCAGTGCCCCAGGGGCGGTGGACACTGAAGCTTTCTTT. It codes for CASSAPGAVDTEAFF.

The chain carries TRBV6-6 and TRBJ2-5; TRBD1 is a possible D gene (6 bases). From germline, CDR1 is MNHNY and CDR2 SVGAGI (reference sequence). Trimming pared 0 bases from V and 2 bases from J, leaving 10 bases between. The length of the CDR3 is 15 residues. CDR3 protein: CASSYSRQGQETQYF. CDR3 DNA sequence: TGTGCCAGCAGTTACTCGCGGCAGGGGCAAGAGACCCAGTACTTC.

DNA for the CDR3: TGCGCCAGCAGCCAAGACCTGACAGGGAGGAATGGCTACACCTTC. Translation: CASSQDLTGRNGYTF. This rearrangement joins TRBV4-1 to TRBJ1-2; TRBD1 aligns across 7 bases. The CDR3 runs to 15 residues. Germline trimming cut 0 bases from V and 6 bases from J; bases unmatched to any gene: 7. Germline V gives CDR1 MGHRA, CDR2 YSYEKL.

The chain is built from TRBV5-1 and TRBJ2-5; a possible D gene is TRBD1 (5 bases). Germline V gene sequence: CDR1 SGHRS, CDR2 YFSETQ. This CDR3 comprises 14 residues. Trimming removed 2 bases at V and 0 bases at J, with 8 bases between. CDR3 nucleotide sequence: TGCGCCAGCAGCTTAACAGGAGACCAAGAGACCCAGTACTTC. Residues: CASSLTGDQETQYF.